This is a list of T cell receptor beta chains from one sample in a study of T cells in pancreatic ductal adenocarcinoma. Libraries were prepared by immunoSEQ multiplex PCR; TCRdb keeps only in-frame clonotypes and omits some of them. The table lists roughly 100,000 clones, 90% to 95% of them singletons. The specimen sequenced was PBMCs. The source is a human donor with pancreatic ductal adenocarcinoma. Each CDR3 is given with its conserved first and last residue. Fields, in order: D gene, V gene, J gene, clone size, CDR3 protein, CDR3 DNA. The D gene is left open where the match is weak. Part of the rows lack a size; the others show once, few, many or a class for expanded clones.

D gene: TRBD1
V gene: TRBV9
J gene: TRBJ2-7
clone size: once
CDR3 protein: CASSSGQGVYEQYF
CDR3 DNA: TGTGCCAGCAGCTCGGGACAGGGCGTATACGAGCAGTACTTC

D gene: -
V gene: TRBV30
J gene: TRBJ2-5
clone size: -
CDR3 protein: CAWSVGSSGETQYF
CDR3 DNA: TGTGCCTGGAGTGTAGGGTCATCGGGGGAGACCCAGTACTTC

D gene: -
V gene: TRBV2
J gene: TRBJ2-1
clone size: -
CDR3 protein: CASSPGTRAYNEQFF
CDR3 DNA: TGTGCCAGCAGCCCCGGGACAAGGGCATACAATGAGCAGTTCTTC

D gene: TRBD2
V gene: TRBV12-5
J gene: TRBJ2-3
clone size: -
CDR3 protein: CAGAPGASGNTDTQYF
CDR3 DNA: TGTGCTGGTGCGCCGGGGGCTAGCGGGAACACAGATACGCAGTATTTT

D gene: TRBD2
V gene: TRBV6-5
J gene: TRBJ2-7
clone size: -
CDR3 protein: CASSYAGTISYEQYF
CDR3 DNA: TGTGCCAGCAGTTACGCCGGGACTATCTCCTACGAGCAGTACTTC

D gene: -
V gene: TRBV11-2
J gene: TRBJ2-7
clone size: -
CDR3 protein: CASSPRLADYEQYF
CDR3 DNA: TGTGCCAGCAGCCCTAGGCTAGCTGACTACGAGCAGTACTTC

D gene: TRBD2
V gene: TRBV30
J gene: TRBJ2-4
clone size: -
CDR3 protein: CAWSPGKGLTNIQYF
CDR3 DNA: TGTGCCTGGAGTCCCGGGAAGGGACTAACAAACATTCAGTACTTC

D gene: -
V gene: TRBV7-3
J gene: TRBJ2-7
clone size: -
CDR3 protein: CASSLNPGYEQYF
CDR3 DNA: TGTGCCAGCAGCTTAAACCCCGGCTACGAGCAGTACTTC

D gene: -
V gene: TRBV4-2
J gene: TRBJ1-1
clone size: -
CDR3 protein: CASSQESAGNTEAFF
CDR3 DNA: TGTGCCAGCAGCCAAGAATCGGCAGGCAACACTGAAGCTTTCTTT

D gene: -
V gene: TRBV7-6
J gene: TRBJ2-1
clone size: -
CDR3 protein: CASSLGHNEQFF
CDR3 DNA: TGTGCCAGCAGCTTAGGGCACAATGAGCAGTTCTTC

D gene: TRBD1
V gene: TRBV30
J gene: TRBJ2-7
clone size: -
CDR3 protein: CACGGQGYEQYF
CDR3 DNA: TGTGCCTGTGGTGGACAGGGCTACGAGCAGTACTTC

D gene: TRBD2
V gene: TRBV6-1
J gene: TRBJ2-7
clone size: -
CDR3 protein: CASRRGGSSYEQYF
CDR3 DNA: TGTGCCAGCAGGAGGGGAGGGAGCTCCTACGAGCAGTACTTC

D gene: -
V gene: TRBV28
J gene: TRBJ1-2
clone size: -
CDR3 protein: CASSSTGIYGYTF
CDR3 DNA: TGTGCCAGCAGTTCGACAGGAATCTATGGCTACACCTTC

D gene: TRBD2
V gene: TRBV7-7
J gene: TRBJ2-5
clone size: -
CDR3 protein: CASSLVAGVETQYF
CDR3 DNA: TGTGCTAGCAGCCTAGTAGCGGGAGTTGAGACCCAGTACTTC

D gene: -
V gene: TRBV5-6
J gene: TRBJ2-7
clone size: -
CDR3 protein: CASSHGLDSYEQYF
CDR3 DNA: TGTGCCAGCAGCCACGGACTGGACTCCTACGAGCAGTACTTC

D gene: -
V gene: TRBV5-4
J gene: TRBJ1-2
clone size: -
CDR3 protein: CASSRQATYGYTF
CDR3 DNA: TGTGCCAGCAGCCGTCAGGCCACTTATGGCTACACCTTC

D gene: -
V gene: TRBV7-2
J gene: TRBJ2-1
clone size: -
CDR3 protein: CASSLGRGLYNEQFF
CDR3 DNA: TGTGCCAGCAGCTTAGGGAGAGGACTCTACAATGAGCAGTTCTTC

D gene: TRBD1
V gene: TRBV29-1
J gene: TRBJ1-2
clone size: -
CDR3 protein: CSGGTGAYGYTF
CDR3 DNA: TGCAGCGGGGGGACAGGGGCTTATGGCTACACCTTC

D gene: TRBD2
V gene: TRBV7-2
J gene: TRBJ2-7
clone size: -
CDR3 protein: CASSLASSGSSYEQYF
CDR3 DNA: TGTGCCAGCAGCTTAGCGTCTAGCGGGAGTTCCTACGAGCAGTACTTC

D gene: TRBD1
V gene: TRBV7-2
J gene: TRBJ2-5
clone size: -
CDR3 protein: CASSSGTGLGTQYF
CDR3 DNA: TGTGCCAGCAGCTCTGGGACAGGATTAGGGACCCAGTACTTC

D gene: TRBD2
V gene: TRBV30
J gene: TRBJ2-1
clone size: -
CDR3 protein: CAWSTLSGTSGTNEQFF
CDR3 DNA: TGTGCCTGGAGTACCCTATCCGGGACTAGCGGGACGAATGAGCAGTTCTTC

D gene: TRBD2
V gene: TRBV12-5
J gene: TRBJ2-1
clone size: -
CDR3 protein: CASGTGTSGNRYNEQFF
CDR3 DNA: TGTGCTAGTGGGACGGGGACTAGCGGGAATCGATACAATGAGCAGTTCTTC

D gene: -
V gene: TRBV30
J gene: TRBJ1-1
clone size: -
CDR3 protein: CAWRRRGSNTEAFF
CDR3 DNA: TGTGCCTGGAGGCGTCGGGGGTCGAACACTGAAGCTTTCTTT

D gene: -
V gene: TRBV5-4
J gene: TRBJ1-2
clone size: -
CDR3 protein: CASSPSDIPWGYTF
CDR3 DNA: TGTGCCAGCAGCCCCTCGGACATCCCTTGGGGCTACACCTTC

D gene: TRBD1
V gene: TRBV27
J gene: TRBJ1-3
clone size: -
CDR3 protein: CASSLQGQGAGNTIYF
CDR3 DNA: TGTGCCAGCAGCCTTCAGGGACAGGGGGCTGGAAACACCATATATTTT

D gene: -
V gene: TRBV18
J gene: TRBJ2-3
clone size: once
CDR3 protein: CASSREGRDDTQYF
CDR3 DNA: TGTGCCAGCTCCCGCGAAGGGCGGGATGATACGCAGTATTTT

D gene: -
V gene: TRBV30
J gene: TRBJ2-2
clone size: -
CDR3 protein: CAWRLRGTGELFF
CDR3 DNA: TGTGCCTGGAGACTAAGGGGGACCGGGGAGCTGTTTTTT

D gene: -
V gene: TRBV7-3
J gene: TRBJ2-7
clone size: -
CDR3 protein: CASSKQGQLKQYF
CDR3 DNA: TGTGCCAGCAGTAAACAAGGACAGCTAAAGCAGTACTTC

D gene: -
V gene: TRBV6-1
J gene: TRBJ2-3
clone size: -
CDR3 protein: CASSASGLERTQYF
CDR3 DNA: TGTGCCAGCAGTGCAAGCGGATTGGAACGTACGCAGTATTTT

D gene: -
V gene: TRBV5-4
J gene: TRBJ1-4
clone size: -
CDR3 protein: CASSLGGGNEKLFF
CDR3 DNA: TGTGCCAGCAGCTTGGGAGGAGGTAATGAAAAACTGTTTTTT

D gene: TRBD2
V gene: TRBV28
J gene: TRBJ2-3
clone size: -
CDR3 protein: CASCSVAGDTQYF
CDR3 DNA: TGTGCCAGCTGTAGCGTAGCGGGGGATACGCAGTATTTT

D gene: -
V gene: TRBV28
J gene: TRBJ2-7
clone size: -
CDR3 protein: CASSLGDTIYEQYF
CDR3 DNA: TGTGCCAGCAGTTTAGGGGACACCATTTACGAGCAGTACTTC

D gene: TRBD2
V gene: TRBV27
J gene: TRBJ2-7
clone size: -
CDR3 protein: CASRMNLAGYYEQYF
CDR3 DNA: TGTGCCAGCAGGATGAACCTAGCGGGCTACTACGAGCAGTACTTC

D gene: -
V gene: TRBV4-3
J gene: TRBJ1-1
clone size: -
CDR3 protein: CASSLFREGTEAFF
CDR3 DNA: TGCGCCAGCAGCCTTTTCAGGGAGGGCACTGAAGCTTTCTTT

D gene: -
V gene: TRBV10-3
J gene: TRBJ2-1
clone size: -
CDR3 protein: CAISESSGLYNEQFF
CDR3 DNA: TGTGCCATCAGTGAGTCTAGCGGTCTCTACAATGAGCAGTTCTTC

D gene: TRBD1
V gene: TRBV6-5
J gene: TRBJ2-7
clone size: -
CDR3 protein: CASKKGAYGSYEQYF
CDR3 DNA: TGTGCCAGCAAAAAGGGGGCGTACGGGTCCTACGAGCAGTACTTC

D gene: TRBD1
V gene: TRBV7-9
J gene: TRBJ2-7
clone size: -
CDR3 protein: CASSLARGEQYF
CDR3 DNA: TGTGCCAGCAGCTTAGCCAGGGGGGAGCAGTACTTC

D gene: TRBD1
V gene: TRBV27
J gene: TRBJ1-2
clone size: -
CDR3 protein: CASSYNRGAGYTF
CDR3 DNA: TGTGCCAGCAGTTACAACAGGGGGGCTGGCTACACCTTC

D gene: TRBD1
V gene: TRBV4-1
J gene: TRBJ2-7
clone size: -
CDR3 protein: CASSQDIQGAYEQYF
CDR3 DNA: TGCGCCAGCAGCCAAGATATACAGGGGGCTTACGAGCAGTACTTC

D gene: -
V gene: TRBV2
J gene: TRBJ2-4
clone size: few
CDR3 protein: CAGGSLAKNIQYF
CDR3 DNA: TGTGCCGGGGGGAGCCTAGCCAAAAACATTCAGTACTTC

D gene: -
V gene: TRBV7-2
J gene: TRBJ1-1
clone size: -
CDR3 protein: CASSLTLIANTEAFF
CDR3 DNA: TGTGCCAGCAGCTTAACACTAATCGCGAACACTGAAGCTTTCTTT

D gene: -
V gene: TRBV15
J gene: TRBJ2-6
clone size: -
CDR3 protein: CATSRTYSGANVLTF
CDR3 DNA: TGTGCCACCAGCCGAACTTACTCTGGGGCCAACGTCCTGACTTTC

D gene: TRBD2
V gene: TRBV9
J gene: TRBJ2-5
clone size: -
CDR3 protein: CASSVGLARETQYF
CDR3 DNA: TGTGCCAGCAGCGTAGGACTAGCGCGTGAGACCCAGTACTTC

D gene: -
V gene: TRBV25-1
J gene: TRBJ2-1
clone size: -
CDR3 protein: CASSLGRYTEQFF
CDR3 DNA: TGTGCCAGCAGCCTGGGGCGGTACACTGAGCAGTTCTTC

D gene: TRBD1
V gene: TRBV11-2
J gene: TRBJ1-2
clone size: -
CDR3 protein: CASSLGQGIGYTF
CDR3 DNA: TGTGCCAGCAGCTTAGGACAGGGGATCGGCTACACCTTC

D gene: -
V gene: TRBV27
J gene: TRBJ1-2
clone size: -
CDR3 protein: CASSYEAKAGYGYTF
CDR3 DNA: TGTGCCAGCAGTTACGAGGCAAAAGCGGGTTATGGCTACACCTTC